This T cell receptor (beta chain) comes out of a study of shared clonotypes between healthy human individuals (dated by TCRdb to about 2020). Study-wide context: A couple of women and a few men aged 18 to 49 years were included in the cohort. Per donor, three plates each were used for CD4 naive and CD4 memory, two for CD8 naive, and one for CD8 memory. To estimate repertoire size and how much clonotypes are shared between individuals, the study performed deep sequencing of blood TCR repertoires from five healthy adults. Different laboratories and diverse techniques were used to prepare libraries and sequence TCR repertoires, to increase sequencing depth and limit assay-specific biases. Per donor, leukapheresis produced somewhere between about 0.9 and 9.5 billion PBMCs. General conclusions and limits of the study: Around 5.4% of naive CD4, more than 3% of naive CD8, about 2.1% of memory CD4, and 0.4% of memory CD8 clonotypes were shared across several donors. Clonotypes shared by all four sorted-subset donors showed higher generation probabilities than non-shared clonotypes. Sampling was restricted to blood, and TCR repertoires in tissues likely differ from the TCR repertoires found in blood. Rarefaction of sorted-subset datasets indicated incomplete sequencing despite the large sequencing depth. Naive subsets generally had larger estimated clonotype richness than memory subsets. Because the study included a small number of donors, the genetic and exposure-history diversity represented was limited. Pairwise subsampling led to the expectation that sequencing depth would affect the degree of clonotype sharing among donors.

Healthy HIV-negative adults with no recently reported acute infections or vaccinations were included as donors. All donors were Caucasian adults living in Nashville, Tennessee, USA. CD4+ T cells were enriched by magnetic negative selection; naive cells were then positively selected on CD45RA, and the negative fraction formed the memory subset. Blood was collected by leukapheresis, and PBMCs were isolated by Ficoll-Histopaque density gradient centrifugation and then cryopreserved in liquid nitrogen vapor phase. Purity and quantity of every magnetically sorted T cell population were checked by analytical flow cytometry. Genomic DNA was isolated from each sorted fraction and quantified by UV absorbance on a Nanodrop 2000c. Concerning this clone itself: Its antigen specificity is not known. The sample holds no much larger clone one base away, and base qualities are not on file.

Using the deep immunoSEQ assay, TCR CDR3 regions were amplified from genomic DNA by multiplex PCR. Extracted genomic DNA from each cell subset was spread evenly across all wells of several immunoSEQ 96-well plates, with each plate serving as a replicate. For sorted subsets, around 0.2 ug of genomic DNA, equivalent to tens of thousands of T cell genomes, went into each replicate PCR. Purified libraries were quantified with a Qubit 3.0 fluorometer, sized on a Bioanalyzer 2100, and re-quantified with the KAPA Library Quantification kit. Every immunoSEQ 96-well plate was sequenced on a separate single-read 150-cycle Illumina NextSeq 550 flow cell. As for how the authors treated the data: Because only junctional sequences without quality scores were contained in the immunoSEQ output, filtering matching that applied to full-length reads could not be performed. Sequences were annotated with PyIR, a Python wrapper for IgBLAST v1.9, and V/J genes and CDR3 were assigned using IMGT germline references. Reads with weak V/J assignments (E-value above 1e-6), missing CDR3, stop codons, out-of-frame junctions, or ambiguous translated residues were removed. V3J clonotypes were defined as sequences sharing an identical inferred V gene, J gene, and CDR3 amino acid sequence. Percentage overlap between repertoires was calculated by dividing the number of shared unique clonotypes by the size of the smaller repertoire. Richness of each repertoire was evaluated using RTK rarefaction, the Chao1 estimator, and Recon v2.1 estimates of unobserved clonotypes. Generation probabilities for all TCRbeta clonotypes obtained by the gDNA method from a handful of donors were computed using OLGA. The immuneACCESS repertoire file appears here via TCRdb, limited to in-frame rearrangements. These files lack a portion of the clones; in checked studies, under half of the deficit traces to unresolved V genes, and the cause of the others is not known. The V and J calls and the clone size are those of that table, but D and trimming were determined from the DNA. This sample gives 740,000 or so clones in total; 73% of them show up just once. Of the sample, roughly 1.9% falls within the top ten clones.

The clonotype was recovered from a woman aged 30 to 39 in good health. The specimen sequenced was memory CD4+ T cells sorted from blood. The sample's cell subset or site label is to be understood as: CD45RA-negative fraction.

The CDR3 sequence is CASSGELKGWPPVSEQYF. The DNA sequence is as follows: TGTGCCAGCAGCGGGGAATTGAAGGGGTGGCCCCCCGTAAGCGAGCAGTACTTC. In this chain, TRBV5-4 is recombined with TRBJ2-7; TRBD1 is a weak D gene call, 5 bases matching. From its cysteine to its phenylalanine, the CDR3 spans 18 amino acids. Only the CDR3 portion is preserved as DNA: 54 bases, with reading frame beginning at the first base. V lost 4 bases and J lost 6 bases; the stretch between them is 29 bases long. Via the germline V gene (reference sequence), CDR1 is SGHNT and CDR2 YYREEE.